This TCR beta chain was sequenced during a study of blood T cell repertoires in COVID-19. Study background: Samples taken during acute and convalescent COVID-19 were collected in the United States, Italy and Spain. PBMCs, B-cell-depleted T cells, or T cells provided the cDNA or gDNA that made up the material.

This clone appeared a few times. Trimming at V came to 5 bases and at J to 0 bases, leaving 9 bases not matched to a gene. Germline CDR1 and CDR2: KGHDR and SFDVKD. The length of the CDR3 is 17 residues. The authors' processing: Researchers report that nucleated cell counts were estimated from reference gene primer amplification. The repertoire was sequenced with immunoSEQ multiplex PCR; TCRdb's copy has only in-frame clones and lacks some. V, J and clone size were drawn from that table, and D and trimming were deduced from the DNA. The sample has roughly 41,000 clones, approximately 83% seen once; the top ten hold approximately 44%.

The chain links TRBV24-1 to TRBJ2-5; 9 bases fit TRBD2. The receptor was derived from a woman over 75 with acute or convalescent COVID-19. Sample: peripheral blood. The CDR3 bases are TGTGCCACCAGTGGGATTAGCGGGGGACCGTACCAAGAGACCCAGTACTTC. It is translated as CATSGISGGPYQETQYF.